The 5 T cell receptor beta chains listed next were all sequenced from one sample in a study of cytomegalovirus exposure and HLA in healthy donors. Primers for the PCR totalled 60 Vbeta and 13 Jbeta. This table comes from immunoSEQ multiplex PCR, and its TCRdb copy is limited to in-frame clones, with some not included. The table lists approximately 160,000 clones, 68% of them singletons. The source material was PBMCs. These receptors were obtained from a woman aged 40-49 years in good health and CMV-seropositive.

The chain uses TRBV6-5 and TRBJ2-7; 7 nucleotides line up with TRBD1. CDR1 and CDR2 (germline): MNHEY, SVGAGI. This CDR3 has 13 amino acids. The V and J ends lost 6 bases and 6 bases, in that order; junction bases with no gene match: 8. The CDR3 DNA reads TGTGCCAGCAGAGAACAGGGGACCGCCGAGCAGTACTTC. Translating it yields CASREQGTAEQYF.

This sequence joins TRBV28 and TRBJ2-3; TRBD2 matches 7 bases. The CDR3 runs to 15 residues. Germline loops: CDR1 MDHEN, CDR2 SYDVKM. The V and J ends lost 6 bases and 2 bases, in that order; junction bases with no gene match: 8. The DNA of the CDR3 is TGTGCCAGCAGCGGGGCCGGGAGGAACACAGATACGCAGTATTTT. As protein: CASSGAGRNTDTQYF.

The V gene is TRBV15, the J gene TRBJ2-3; D is unclear. Germline lookup yields CDR1 LNHNV and CDR2 YYDKDF (reference sequence). This CDR3 is built from 12 residues. The ends were cut back, 0 bases at V and 8 bases at J, with 6 bases in the middle. This chain's CDR3 is CATSRDGGTQYF. DNA for the CDR3: TGTGCCACCAGCAGAGATGGCGGTACGCAGTATTTT. The entire variable domain, with the rest obtained from reference TRBV15 and TRBJ2-3, is as follows: DAMVIQNPRYQVTQFGKPVTLSCSQTLNHNVMYWYQQKSSQAPKLLFHYYDKDFNNEADTPDNFQSRRPNTSFCFLDIRSPGLGDTAMYLCATSRDGGTQYFGPGTRLTVL.

The chain links TRBV7-9 to TRBJ2-5; D is possibly TRBD2 (7 bases). Between the trimmed V and J ends, which lost 2 bases and 6 bases, there was a span of 13 bases. CDR1 and CDR2 (germline): SEHNR, FQNEAQ (reference sequence). This CDR3 is 14 amino acids long. CDR3 sequence: CASSLTGREKTQYF. CDR3 DNA sequence: TGTGCCAGCAGCTTAACAGGGAGGGAGAAGACCCAGTACTTC. The entire variable domain, with the rest obtained from reference TRBV7-9 and TRBJ2-5, is as follows: DTGVSQNPRHKITKRGQNVTFRCDPISEHNRLYWYRQTLGQGPEFLTYFQNEAQLEKSRLLSDRFSAERPKGSFSTLEIQRTEQGDSAMYLCASSLTGREKTQYFGPGTRLLVL.

This clone was seen just once. The junction shows a germline mismatch at one end, possibly a read error. The chain combines TRBV4-1 with TRBJ1-2; D is perhaps TRBD1 (5 bases). The CDR3 sequence is 14 residues long. Germline V gives CDR1 MGHRA, CDR2 YSYEKL. The CDR3 spells CASSQGGVLYGYPF. The CDR3 DNA reads TGCGCCAGCAGCCAAGGGGGGGTCCTCTATGGCTACCCCTTC.